These T cell receptor beta chains were read from a single sample in a study of response to subunit inactivated influenza vaccine. Each CDR3 protein is one row after TCRdb ran MiXCR on the RT-PCR reads. The table includes around 530,000 distinct CDR3 sequences, approximately 10% detected once. Here the sequenced sample was PBMCs from blood, taken on the day of vaccination. Receptor source: a man aged 45-65 years who received an inactivated influenza vaccine. Each CDR3 is given with its conserved first and last residue. The D gene is left open where the match is weak. Clone size is stated in some rows and not others, as once, few, many or a class when expanded.

-	11	TRBV12-3/TRBV12-4	-	TRBJ2-1	CASSLGAVQFF	TGTGCCAGCAGTTTAGGGGCTGTGCAGTTCTTC
few	10	TRBV23-1	-	TRBJ2-7	CASSPRSPYF	TGCGCCAGCAGCCCCCGATCCCCGTACTTC
many	16	TRBV7-2	-	TRBJ2-5	CASSLEAGFRQETQYF	TGTGCCAGCAGCTTAGAAGCGGGCTTTCGCCAAGAGACCCAGTACTTC
-	15	TRBV7-2	-	TRBJ2-7	CASNPGGGSSYEQYF	TGTGCCAGCAACCCAGGGGGCGGGAGCTCCTACGAGCAGTACTTC
-	16	TRBV10-3	-	TRBJ2-7	CAISGVVSSGRSEQYF	TGTGCCATCAGTGGAGTCGTCTCCTCGGGACGAAGCGAGCAGTACTTC
-	15	TRBV9	TRBD2	TRBJ2-5	CASSEQGLALETQYF	TGTGCCAGCAGCGAACAGGGACTAGCCTTAGAGACCCAGTACTTC
many	15	TRBV12-3/TRBV12-4	-	TRBJ1-1	CASSLVGSWYTEAFF	TGTGCCAGCAGTTTAGTAGGGAGCTGGTACACTGAAGCTTTCTTT
-	15	TRBV6-2/TRBV6-3	TRBD1	TRBJ2-5	CASSPGQGAPETQYF	TGTGCCAGCAGTCCCGGACAGGGGGCTCCAGAGACCCAGTACTTC
-	15	TRBV29-1	-	TRBJ2-5	CSVEVLGQGQETQYF	TGCAGCGTTGAAGTACTCGGCCAGGGCCAAGAGACCCAGTACTTC
few	14	TRBV18	-	TRBJ1-5	CASSQRDSNQPQHF	TGTGCCAGCTCTCAGAGGGACAGCAATCAGCCCCAGCATTTT
-	18	TRBV4-3	TRBD1	TRBJ2-6	CASSQAGTGDSGANVLTF	TGCGCCAGCAGCCAAGCCGGGACAGGCGACTCTGGGGCCAACGTCCTGACTTTC
-	14	TRBV20-1	-	TRBJ2-5	CSARVFWGPETQYF	TGCAGTGCTAGAGTCTTTTGGGGCCCAGAGACCCAGTACTTC
-	13	TRBV7-9	-	TRBJ2-5	CASSGGPEETQYF	TGTGCCAGCAGCGGGGGCCCCGAAGAGACCCAGTACTTC
-	13	TRBV6-2/TRBV6-3	-	TRBJ2-7	CASSYALAHEQYF	TGTGCCAGCAGTTACGCCCTAGCCCACGAGCAGTACTTC
few	12	TRBV20-1	TRBD2	TRBJ2-7	CSASGGGYEQYF	TGCAGTGCTAGCGGGGGGGGTTACGAGCAGTACTTC
many	14	TRBV7-9	-	TRBJ2-3	CASSGGTPSDTQYF	TGTGCCAGCAGCGGAGGGACTCCGTCGGATACGCAGTATTTT
few	14	TRBV2	-	TRBJ2-2	CASTAGTNTGELFF	TGTGCCAGCACGGCCGGGACGAACACCGGGGAGCTGTTTTTT
few	14	TRBV20-1	-	TRBJ2-5	CSARGGNTGETQYF	TGCAGTGCTAGGGGGGGCAACACGGGGGAGACCCAGTACTTC
-	17	TRBV28	TRBD2	TRBJ2-5	CASSPGLAGGPQETQYF	TGTGCCAGCAGTCCGGGACTAGCGGGGGGACCCCAAGAGACCCAGTACTTC
few	15	TRBV28	TRBD1	TRBJ2-3	CASGGQGVSTDTQYF	TGTGCCAGCGGGGGACAGGGGGTGTCCACAGATACGCAGTATTTT
few	14	TRBV20-1	-	TRBJ2-7	CSAATGTQAYEQYF	TGCAGTGCTGCGACCGGGACACAAGCCTACGAGCAGTACTTC
few	15	TRBV6-1	TRBD1	TRBJ2-7	CASSHSIGTVYEQYF	TGTGCCAGCAGCCATTCAATTGGGACAGTTTACGAGCAGTACTTC
many	15	TRBV6-1	TRBD1	TRBJ1-1	CASSTTGGTNTEAFF	TGTGCCAGCAGTACGACAGGGGGAACGAACACTGAAGCTTTCTTT
few	14	TRBV7-9	TRBD1	TRBJ2-1	CASSDRGRFNEQFF	TGTGCCAGCAGCGACAGGGGGCGCTTCAATGAGCAGTTCTTC
-	17	TRBV7-2	-	TRBJ2-2	CASSPQGLWGLDGELFF	TGTGCCAGCAGCCCCCAGGGGCTCTGGGGCTTAGACGGGGAGCTGTTTTTT
-	14	TRBV11-2	TRBD1	TRBJ1-2	CASSLSPGGTSYTF	TGTGCCAGCAGCTTATCCCCAGGGGGGACGAGCTACACCTTC
many	11	TRBV29-1	-	TRBJ2-1	CSVLAGIEQFF	TGCAGCGTTTTAGCCGGGATTGAGCAGTTCTTC
-	14	TRBV12-3/TRBV12-4	-	TRBJ1-2	CASSFGVLNYGYTF	TGTGCCAGCAGTTTTGGGGTCCTCAACTATGGCTACACCTTC
many	16	TRBV4-3	TRBD2	TRBJ2-7	CASSQDGTRSSYEQYF	TGCGCCAGCAGCCAAGACGGGACTAGGTCTTCCTACGAGCAGTACTTC
-	14	TRBV12-3/TRBV12-4	TRBD1	TRBJ1-2	CASSHTGTGGGYTF	TGTGCCAGCAGTCACACCGGGACAGGGGGCGGCTACACCTTC
-	14	TRBV20-1	TRBD2	TRBJ2-3	CSASGLVGLSTQYF	TGCAGTGCCTCCGGACTAGTGGGCCTGTCTACGCAGTATTTT
many	13	TRBV27	TRBD1	TRBJ2-1	CASSFVDRVTMFF	TGTGCCAGCAGTTTCGTCGACAGGGTGACTATGTTCTTC
many	12	TRBV28	-	TRBJ1-5	CASWGSAQPQHF	TGTGCCAGCTGGGGGTCGGCTCAGCCCCAGCATTTT
-	14	TRBV6-1	TRBD2	TRBJ2-1	CASSDRGGADEQFF	TGTGCCAGCAGTGATCGGGGGGGGGCAGATGAGCAGTTCTTC
-	14	TRBV15	-	TRBJ2-4	CATSVELAKNIQYF	TGTGCCACCAGCGTTGAATTAGCCAAAAACATTCAGTACTTC
few	15	TRBV28	TRBD2	TRBJ2-5	CASRLAGGFQETQYF	TGTGCCAGCAGGCTAGCGGGGGGGTTTCAAGAGACCCAGTACTTC
few	12	TRBV9	TRBD2	TRBJ2-7	CASSGTSDEQYF	TGTGCCAGCAGCGGGACTAGCGACGAGCAGTACTTC
few	15	TRBV29-1	TRBD2	TRBJ2-4	CSVLGGRAHGDIQYF	TGCAGCGTTTTAGGCGGGAGGGCCCACGGGGACATTCAGTACTTC
few	16	TRBV27	TRBD2	TRBJ2-3	CASSPLSLAGGQTQYF	TGTGCCAGCAGTCCTCTCTCACTAGCGGGAGGGCAGACGCAGTATTTT
many	15	TRBV5-1	-	TRBJ1-1	CASSSGGAVNTEAFF	TGCGCCAGCAGCTCGGGGGGGGCCGTGAACACTGAAGCTTTCTTT
few	16	TRBV24-1	-	TRBJ2-2	CATSDLAGLNTGELFF	TGTGCCACCAGTGATTTGGCGGGGTTGAACACCGGGGAGCTGTTTTTT
-	12	TRBV4-1	-	TRBJ2-2	CASSQPSGELFF	TGCGCCAGCAGCCAACCTTCTGGGGAGCTGTTTTTT
-	13	TRBV29-1	-	TRBJ2-3	CSVERGITDTQYF	TGCAGCGTTGAAAGGGGGATTACAGATACGCAGTATTTT
many	15	TRBV20-1	TRBD2	TRBJ2-1	CSARDERGGSNEQFF	TGCAGTGCTAGAGATGAGCGGGGGGGTAGCAATGAGCAGTTCTTC
few	13	TRBV2	-	TRBJ2-3	CASSEQVADTQYF	TGTGCCAGCAGTGAACAGGTGGCAGATACGCAGTATTTT
few	14	TRBV19	-	TRBJ1-5	CASTSLGVDQPQHF	TGTGCCAGCACGTCCCTGGGGGTGGATCAGCCCCAGCATTTT